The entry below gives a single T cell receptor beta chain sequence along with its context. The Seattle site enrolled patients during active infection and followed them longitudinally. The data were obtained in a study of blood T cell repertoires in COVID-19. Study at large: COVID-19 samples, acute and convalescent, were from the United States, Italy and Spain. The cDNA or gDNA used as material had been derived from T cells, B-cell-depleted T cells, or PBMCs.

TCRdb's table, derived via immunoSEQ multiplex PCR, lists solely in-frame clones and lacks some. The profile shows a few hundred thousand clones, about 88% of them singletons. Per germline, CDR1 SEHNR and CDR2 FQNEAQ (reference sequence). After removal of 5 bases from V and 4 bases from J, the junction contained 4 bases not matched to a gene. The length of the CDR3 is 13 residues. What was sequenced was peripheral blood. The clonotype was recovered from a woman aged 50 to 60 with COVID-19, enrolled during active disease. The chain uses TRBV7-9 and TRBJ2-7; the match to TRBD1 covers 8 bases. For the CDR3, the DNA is TGTGCCAGCAGCCACAGGGGGGAGTACGAGCAGTACTTC. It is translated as CASSHRGEYEQYF.